The following is a TCR beta chain sequence with its context. Trimming removed 3 bases at V and 2 bases at J, with 12 bases between. This CDR3 spans 15 amino acids. Germline assignment: CDR1 SGHTA and CDR2 FQGTGA. About 10 milliliters of peripheral blood were drawn from each donor into EDTA-treated tubes. This record belongs to a study of blood T cells in healthy people across ages. Primed by a sample-barcoded 5' primer and a J-beta primer mix, a second PCR proceeded for about 6 to 12 cycles. MiXCR, applied by TCRdb to the 5' RACE reads, yields one record per CDR3 protein. The sample yields 1.5 million or so distinct CDR3 sequences, approximately 43% seen once.

The gene calls are TRBV7-3 and TRBJ2-3, with D possibly matching TRBD2 (7 bases). The receptor's source is a woman younger than 35 in good health. The specimen was blood. The CDR3 coding sequence is TGTGCCAGCAGCTTGAGGGGGGGCTACACAGATACGCAGTATTTT. This gives the protein CASSLRGGYTDTQYF. Based on the CDR3 plus reference TRBV7-3 and TRBJ2-3, the full variable domain is GAGVSQTPSNKVTEKGKYVELRCDPISGHTALYWYRQSLGQGPEFLIYFQGTGAADDSGLPNDRFFAVRPEGSVSTLKIQRTERGDSAVYLCASSLRGGYTDTQYFGPGTRLTVL.